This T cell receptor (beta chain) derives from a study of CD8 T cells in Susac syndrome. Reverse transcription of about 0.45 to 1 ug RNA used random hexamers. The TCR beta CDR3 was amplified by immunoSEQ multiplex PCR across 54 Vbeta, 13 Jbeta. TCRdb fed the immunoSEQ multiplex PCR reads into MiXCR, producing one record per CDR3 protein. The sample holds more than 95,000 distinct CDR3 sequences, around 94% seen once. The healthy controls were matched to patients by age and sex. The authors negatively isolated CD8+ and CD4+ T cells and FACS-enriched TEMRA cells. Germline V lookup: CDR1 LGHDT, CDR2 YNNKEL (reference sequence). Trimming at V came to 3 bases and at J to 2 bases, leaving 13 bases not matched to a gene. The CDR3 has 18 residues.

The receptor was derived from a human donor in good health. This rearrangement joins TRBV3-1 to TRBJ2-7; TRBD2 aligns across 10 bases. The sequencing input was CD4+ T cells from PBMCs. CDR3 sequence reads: CASSHVTGTSGTPYEQYF. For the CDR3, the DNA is TGTGCCAGCAGCCACGTGACGGGTACTAGCGGGACGCCCTACGAGCAGTACTTC.